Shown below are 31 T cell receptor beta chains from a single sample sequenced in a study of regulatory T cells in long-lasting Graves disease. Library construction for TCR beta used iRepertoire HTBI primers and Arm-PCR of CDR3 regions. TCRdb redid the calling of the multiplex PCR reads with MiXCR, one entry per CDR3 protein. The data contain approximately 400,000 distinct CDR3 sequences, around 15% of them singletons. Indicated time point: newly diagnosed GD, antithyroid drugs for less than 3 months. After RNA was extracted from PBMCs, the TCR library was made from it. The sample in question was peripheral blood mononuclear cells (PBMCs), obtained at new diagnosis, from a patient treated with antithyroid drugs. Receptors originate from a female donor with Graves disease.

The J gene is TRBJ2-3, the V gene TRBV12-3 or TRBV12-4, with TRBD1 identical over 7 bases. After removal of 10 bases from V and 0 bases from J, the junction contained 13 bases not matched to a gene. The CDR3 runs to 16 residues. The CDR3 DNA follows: TGTGCCACCAGAAATCCGGGACAGATAAGCACAGATACGCAGTATTTT. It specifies CATRNPGQISTDTQYF.

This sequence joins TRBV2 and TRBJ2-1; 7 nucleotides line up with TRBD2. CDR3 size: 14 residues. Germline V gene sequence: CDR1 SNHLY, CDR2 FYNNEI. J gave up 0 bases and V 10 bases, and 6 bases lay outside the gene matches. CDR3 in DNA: TGTGCCACTCGAGGCGGGAGCTCCTACAATGAGCAGTTCTTC. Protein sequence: CATRGGSSYNEQFF. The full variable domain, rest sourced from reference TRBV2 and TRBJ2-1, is EPEVTQTPSHQVTQMGQEVILRCVPISNHLYFYWYRQILGQKVEFLVSFYNNEISEKSEIFDDQFSVERPDGSNFTLKIRSTKLEDSAMYFCATRGGSSYNEQFFGPGTRLTVL.

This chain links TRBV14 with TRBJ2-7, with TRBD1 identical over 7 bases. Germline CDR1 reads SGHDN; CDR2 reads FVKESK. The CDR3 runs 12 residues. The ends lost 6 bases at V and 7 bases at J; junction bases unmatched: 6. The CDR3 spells CASSLTGVEQYF. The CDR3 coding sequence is TGTGCCAGCAGTCTTACAGGGGTAGAGCAGTACTTC.

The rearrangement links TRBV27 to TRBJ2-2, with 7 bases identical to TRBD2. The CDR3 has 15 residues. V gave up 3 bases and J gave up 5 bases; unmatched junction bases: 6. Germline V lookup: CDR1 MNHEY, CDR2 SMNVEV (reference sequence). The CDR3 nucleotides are TGTGCCAGCAGTTTGGGCGGGAGTCAGACCGGGGAGCTGTTTTTT. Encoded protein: CASSLGGSQTGELFF.

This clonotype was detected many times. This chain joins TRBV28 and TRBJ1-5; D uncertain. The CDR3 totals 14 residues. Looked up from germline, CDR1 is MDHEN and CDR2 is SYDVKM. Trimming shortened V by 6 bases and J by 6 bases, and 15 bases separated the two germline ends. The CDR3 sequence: CASRGTAFRQPQHF. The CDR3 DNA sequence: TGTGCCAGCAGGGGCACGGCATTTCGTCAGCCCCAGCATTTT.

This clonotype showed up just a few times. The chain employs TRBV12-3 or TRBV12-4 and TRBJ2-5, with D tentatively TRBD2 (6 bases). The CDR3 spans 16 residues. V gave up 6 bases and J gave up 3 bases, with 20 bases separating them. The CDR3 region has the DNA TGTGCCAGCAGCCCCCCCAGGGCGGAGGGGAAAGAGACCCAGTACTTC. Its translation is CASSPPRAEGKETQYF.

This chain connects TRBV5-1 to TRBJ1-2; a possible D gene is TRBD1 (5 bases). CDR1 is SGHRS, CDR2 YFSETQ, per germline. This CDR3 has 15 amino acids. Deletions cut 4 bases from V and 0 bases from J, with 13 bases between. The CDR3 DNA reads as TGCGCCAGCAGCCCTCGGACAAAAGCTAACTATGGCTACACCTTC. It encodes CASSPRTKANYGYTF.

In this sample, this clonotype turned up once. CDR3 DNA sequence: TGTGCCTTGGGGGGGGCGGACTACCCCAAAGAGCAGTTCTTC. This gives the protein CALGGADYPKEQFF. V gene TRBV30 combines with J gene TRBJ2-1; maybe TRBD2 (7 bases). This CDR3 is 14 amino acids long. Between the trimmed V and J ends, which lost 7 bases and 10 bases, there was a span of 23 bases. Germline V CDR1 and CDR2: GTSNPN, SVGIG (reference sequence).

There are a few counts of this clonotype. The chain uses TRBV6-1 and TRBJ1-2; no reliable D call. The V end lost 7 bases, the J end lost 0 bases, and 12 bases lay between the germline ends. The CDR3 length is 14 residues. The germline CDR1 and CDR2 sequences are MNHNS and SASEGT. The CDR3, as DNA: TGTGCCAGCATGAGTCCAGGAGCTAACTATGGCTACACCTTC. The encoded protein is CASMSPGANYGYTF.

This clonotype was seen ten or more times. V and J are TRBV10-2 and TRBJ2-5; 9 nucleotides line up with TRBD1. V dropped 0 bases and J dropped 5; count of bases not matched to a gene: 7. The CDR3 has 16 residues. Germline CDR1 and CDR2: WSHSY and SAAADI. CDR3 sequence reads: CASSESGTGFWETQYF. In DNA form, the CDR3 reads TGCGCCAGCAGTGAGTCCGGGACAGGGTTTTGGGAGACCCAGTACTTC.

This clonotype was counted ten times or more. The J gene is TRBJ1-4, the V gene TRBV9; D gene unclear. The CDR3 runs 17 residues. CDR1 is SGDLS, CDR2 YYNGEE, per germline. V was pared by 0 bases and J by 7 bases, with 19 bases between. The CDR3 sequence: CASSVDYVLSGVEKLFF. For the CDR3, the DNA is TGTGCCAGCAGCGTAGATTACGTCCTCTCGGGTGTTGAAAAACTGTTTTTT.

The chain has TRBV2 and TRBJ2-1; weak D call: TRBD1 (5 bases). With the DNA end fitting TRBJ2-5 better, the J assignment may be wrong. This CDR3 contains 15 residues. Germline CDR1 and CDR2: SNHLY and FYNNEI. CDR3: CASSQEDTSVETQYF. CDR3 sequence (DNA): TGTGCCAGCAGCCAAGAGGACACCTCGGTTGAGACCCAGTACTTC.

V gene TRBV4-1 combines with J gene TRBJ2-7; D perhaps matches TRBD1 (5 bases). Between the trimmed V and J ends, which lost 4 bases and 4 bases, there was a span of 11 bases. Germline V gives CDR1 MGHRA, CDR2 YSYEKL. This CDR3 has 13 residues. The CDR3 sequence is CASSRSQDYEQYF. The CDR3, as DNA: TGCGCCAGCAGCCGGTCACAGGATTACGAGCAGTACTTC.

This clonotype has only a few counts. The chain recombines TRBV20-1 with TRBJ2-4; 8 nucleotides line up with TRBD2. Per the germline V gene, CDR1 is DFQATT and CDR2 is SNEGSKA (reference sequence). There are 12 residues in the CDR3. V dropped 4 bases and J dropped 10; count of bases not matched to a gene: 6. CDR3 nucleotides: TGCAGTGCTACGGGGGGGGGCGGGATTCAGTACTTC. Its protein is CSATGGGGIQYF.

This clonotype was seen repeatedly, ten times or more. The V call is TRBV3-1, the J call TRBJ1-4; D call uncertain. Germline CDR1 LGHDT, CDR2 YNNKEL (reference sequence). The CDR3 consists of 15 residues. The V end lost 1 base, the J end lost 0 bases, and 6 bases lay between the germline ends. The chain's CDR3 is CASSQGDATNEKLFF. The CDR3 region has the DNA TGTGCCAGCAGCCAAGGGGATGCAACTAATGAAAAACTGTTTTTT.

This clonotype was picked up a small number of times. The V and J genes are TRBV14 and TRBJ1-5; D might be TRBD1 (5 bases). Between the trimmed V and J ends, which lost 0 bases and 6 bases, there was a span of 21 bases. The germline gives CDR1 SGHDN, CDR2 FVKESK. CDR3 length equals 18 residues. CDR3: CASSQDEGAWVTRQPQHF. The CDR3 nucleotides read TGTGCCAGCAGCCAAGATGAAGGGGCGTGGGTAACGCGTCAGCCCCAGCATTTT.

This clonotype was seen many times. The DNA of the CDR3 is TGCAGTGCTGCCCACAGAGAGCAGTACTTC. Encoded protein: CSAAHREQYF. This chain connects TRBV20-1 to TRBJ2-7; D is unresolved. Per the germline V gene, CDR1 is DFQATT and CDR2 is SNEGSKA (reference sequence). CDR3 size: 10 residues. Trimming took 5 bases from V and 7 from J, leaving 9 bases between them.

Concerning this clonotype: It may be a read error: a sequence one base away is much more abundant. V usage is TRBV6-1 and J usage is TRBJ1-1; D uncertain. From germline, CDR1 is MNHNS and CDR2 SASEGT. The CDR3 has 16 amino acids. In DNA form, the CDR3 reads TGTACCAGCAGTGACGTGTATAACAGCGTGAACACTGAAGCTTTCTTT. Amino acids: CTSSDVYNSVNTEAFF.

CDR3 loop: CASSVVSGTHNEQFF. DNA of the CDR3: TGTGCCAGCAGCGTAGTCTCCGGGACCCACAATGAGCAGTTCTTC. The rearrangement joins TRBV9 to TRBJ2-1; TRBD1 or TRBD2 may be the D gene (5 bases each). Trimming stripped 0 bases from V and 5 bases from J, with 12 bases between. This CDR3 is built from 15 residues. CDR1 SGDLS and CDR2 YYNGEE come from the germline V gene.

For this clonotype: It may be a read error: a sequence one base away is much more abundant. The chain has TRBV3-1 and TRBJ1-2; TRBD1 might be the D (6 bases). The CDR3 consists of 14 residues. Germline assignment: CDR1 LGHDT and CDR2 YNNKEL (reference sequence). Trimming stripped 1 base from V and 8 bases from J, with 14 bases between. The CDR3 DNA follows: TGTGCCAGCAGCCAAGTAGCTGGGGGCGGCGGCTACACCTTC. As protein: CASSQVAGGGGYTF. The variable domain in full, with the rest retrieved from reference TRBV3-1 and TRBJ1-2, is DTAVSQTPKYLVTQMGNDKSIKCEQNLGHDTMYWYKQDSKKFLKIMFSYNNKELIINETVPNRFSPKSPDKAHLNLHINSLELGDSAVYFCASSQVAGGGGYTFGSGTRLTVV.

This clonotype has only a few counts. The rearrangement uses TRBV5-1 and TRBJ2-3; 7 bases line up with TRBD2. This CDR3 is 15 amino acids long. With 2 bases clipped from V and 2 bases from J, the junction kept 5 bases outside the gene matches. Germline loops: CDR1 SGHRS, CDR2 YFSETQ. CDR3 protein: CASSFEAGDTDTQYF. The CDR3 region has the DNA TGCGCCAGCAGCTTTGAGGCGGGGGACACAGATACGCAGTATTTT.

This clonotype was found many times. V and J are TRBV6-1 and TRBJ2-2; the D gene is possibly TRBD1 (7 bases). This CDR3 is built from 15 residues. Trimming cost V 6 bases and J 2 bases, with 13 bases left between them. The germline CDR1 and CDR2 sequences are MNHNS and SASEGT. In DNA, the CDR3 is TGTGCCAGCAGCGCGACAGGGACTAACACCGGGGAGCTGTTTTTT. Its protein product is CASSATGTNTGELFF.

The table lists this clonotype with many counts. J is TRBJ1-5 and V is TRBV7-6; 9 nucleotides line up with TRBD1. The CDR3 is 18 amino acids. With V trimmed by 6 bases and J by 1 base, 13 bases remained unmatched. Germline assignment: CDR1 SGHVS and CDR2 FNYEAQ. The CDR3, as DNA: TGTGCCAGCAGGATTCCGGGACAGGGCCTCGGGAGCAATCAGCCCCAGCATTTT. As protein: CASRIPGQGLGSNQPQHF.

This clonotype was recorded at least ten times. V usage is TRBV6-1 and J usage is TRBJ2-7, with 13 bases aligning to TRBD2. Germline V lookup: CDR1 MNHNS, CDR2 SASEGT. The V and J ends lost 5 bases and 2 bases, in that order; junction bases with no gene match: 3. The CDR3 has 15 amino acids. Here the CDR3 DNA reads TGTGCCAGCAGTCCCGGGACTAGCGGGACCTACGAGCAGTACTTC. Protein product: CASSPGTSGTYEQYF.

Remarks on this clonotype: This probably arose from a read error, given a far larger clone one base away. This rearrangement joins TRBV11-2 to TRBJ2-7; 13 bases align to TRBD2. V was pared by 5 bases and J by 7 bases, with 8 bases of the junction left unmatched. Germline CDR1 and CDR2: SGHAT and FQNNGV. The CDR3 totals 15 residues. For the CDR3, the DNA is TGTGCCAGCAGCCTTACTAGCGGGAGGGGCAATGAGCAGTACTTC. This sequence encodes CASSLTSGRGNEQYF.

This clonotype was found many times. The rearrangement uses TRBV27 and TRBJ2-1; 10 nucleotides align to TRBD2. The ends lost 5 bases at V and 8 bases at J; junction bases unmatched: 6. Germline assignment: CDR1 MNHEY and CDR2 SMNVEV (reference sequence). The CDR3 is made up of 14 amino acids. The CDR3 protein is CASSSGGVFYEQFF. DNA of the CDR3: TGTGCCAGCAGTAGCGGGGGGGTGTTCTATGAGCAGTTCTTC.

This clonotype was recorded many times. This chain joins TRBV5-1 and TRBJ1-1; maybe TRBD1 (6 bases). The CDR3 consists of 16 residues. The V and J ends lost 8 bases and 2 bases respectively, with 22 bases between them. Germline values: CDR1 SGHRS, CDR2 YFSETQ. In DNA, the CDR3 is TGCGCCAGTGTCTTCGGGGGGGGCGGCTTTAACACTGAAGCTTTCTTT. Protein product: CASVFGGGGFNTEAFF.

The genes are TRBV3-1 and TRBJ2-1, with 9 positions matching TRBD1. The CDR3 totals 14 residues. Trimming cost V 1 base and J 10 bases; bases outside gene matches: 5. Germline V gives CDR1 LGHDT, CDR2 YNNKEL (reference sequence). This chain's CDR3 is CASSQGDRAGEQFF. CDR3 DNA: TGTGCCAGCAGCCAAGGGGACAGGGCAGGGGAGCAGTTCTTC.

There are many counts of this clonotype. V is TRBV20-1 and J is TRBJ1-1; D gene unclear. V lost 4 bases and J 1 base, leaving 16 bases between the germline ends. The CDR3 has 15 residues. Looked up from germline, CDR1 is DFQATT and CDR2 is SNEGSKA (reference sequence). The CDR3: CSATPHTEENTEAFF. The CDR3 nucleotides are TGCAGTGCTACTCCTCACACGGAGGAGAACACTGAAGCTTTCTTT.

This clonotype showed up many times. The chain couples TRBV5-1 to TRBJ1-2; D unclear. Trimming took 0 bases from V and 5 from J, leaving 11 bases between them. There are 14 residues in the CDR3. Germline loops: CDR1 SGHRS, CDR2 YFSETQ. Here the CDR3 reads CASSLVGGEYGYTF. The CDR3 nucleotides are TGCGCCAGCAGCTTGGTAGGAGGAGAGTATGGCTACACCTTC.

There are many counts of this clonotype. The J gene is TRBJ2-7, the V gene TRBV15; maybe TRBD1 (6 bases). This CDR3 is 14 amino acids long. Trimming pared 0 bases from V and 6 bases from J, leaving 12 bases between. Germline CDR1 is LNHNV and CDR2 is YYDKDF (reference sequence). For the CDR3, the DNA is TGTGCCACCAGCAGAGACAGGGGCCTGGGCGAGCAGTACTTC. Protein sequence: CATSRDRGLGEQYF.